One TCR beta chain is described in this entry. Its antigen is not identified. The sample originates from a study of blood T cells in healthy people across ages. Whole-study results and caveats: Investigators treated diversity estimates from one million T cells as underestimates.

Trimming removed 4 bases from V and 2 bases from J, with 12 bases in between. The CDR3 runs to 14 residues. The V gene's germline CDR1 is MDHEN and CDR2 SYDVKM. Each individual donor underwent a draw of roughly 10 milliliters of peripheral blood. Per sample, extraction of total RNA gave at least 6 micrograms in every case. Alongside a J-beta primer mix, a sample-barcoded 5' primer served in a second PCR lasting 7 to 11 cycles. TCRdb reanalysed the 5' RACE reads using MiXCR and keeps one entry per CDR3 protein. This repertoire shows 1.5 million to 2 million distinct CDR3 sequences, 28% found once; its top ten account for 6.5% to 8.5%.

The sequenced sample was blood. This chain connects TRBV28 to TRBJ2-7, with D possibly called TRBD1 or TRBD2 (5 bases each). This clonotype was obtained from a woman aged 30 to 39 in good health. The CDR3 DNA is TGTGCCAGCAGTTCGGCAGGGAGTACCTACGAGCAGTACTTC. This translates into CASSSAGSTYEQYF.